This T cell receptor beta chain originates from a study of radiotherapy plus CTLA-4 blockade in lung cancer. This CDR3 region has 14 residues. Trimming removed 5 bases from V and 4 bases from J; junction bases left unmatched: 2. Germline V lookup: CDR1 WNHNN, CDR2 SYGVQD (reference sequence). Sequenced by immunoSEQ multiplex PCR; TCRdb stores in-frame clones only, minus some. In the table there are some 25,000 clones, approximately 74% of which are singletons. In regard to this clone: Its antigen remains unidentified.

Study-wide points: Expansion in blood of tumor-derived TCR clones was seen after radiotherapy plus ipilimumab.

The sample consisted of peripheral blood, taken from a patient treated with radiotherapy plus ipilimumab. This chain links TRBV10-1 with TRBJ2-2; 9 positions match TRBD1. This clonotype was sampled from a human donor with non-small cell lung cancer whose response to radiotherapy plus ipilimumab could not be evaluated. CDR3 in amino acids: CASSWDRVTGELFF. CDR3 in DNA: TGCGCCAGCAGTTGGGACAGGGTCACCGGGGAGCTGTTTTTT.